A single sample is the source of the 29 T cell receptor beta chains below, sequenced in a study of blood T cell repertoires in COVID-19. The repertoire was sequenced with immunoSEQ multiplex PCR; TCRdb's copy has only in-frame clones and lacks some. The sample contains about 220,000 clones, roughly 90% of which appear only once. Specimen: peripheral blood. These receptors originate from a middle-aged man with active or convalescent COVID-19.

DNA for the CDR3: TGTGCCACCTCAGGGCCTGGTCACTACGAGCAGTACTTC. It translates to CATSGPGHYEQYF. The chain combines TRBV24-1 with TRBJ2-7, with D possibly TRBD1 on 5 matching bases. Germline-derived CDR1 and CDR2 are KGHDR and SFDVKD. The CDR3 contains 13 residues. The V end lost 9 bases, the J end lost 3 bases, and 14 bases lay between the germline ends.

Comments on this clone: Within the sample, other DNA sequences also encode this same CDR3. The gene calls are TRBV15 and TRBJ1-1, with a tentative D call TRBD1 (5 bases). V dropped 2 bases and J dropped 0 bases, with 10 bases sitting between them. The CDR3 has 15 amino acids. Looked up from germline, CDR1 is LNHNV and CDR2 is YYDKDF (reference sequence). In DNA form, the CDR3 reads TGTGCCACCAGCAGATCTCAGGGCATGAACACTGAAGCTTTCTTT. Protein: CATSRSQGMNTEAFF.

The chain couples TRBV11-2 to TRBJ2-7; unclear D gene. CDR1 is SGHAT, CDR2 FQNNGV, per germline. V shed 4 bases and J shed 7 bases, with 17 bases lying between them. The CDR3 totals 14 residues. The CDR3 region is CASSSLRVGREQYF. The CDR3 nucleotides are TGTGCCAGCAGCTCATTACGGGTCGGTCGAGAGCAGTACTTC.

This clone is a singleton in its sample. The sample contains more than one DNA sequence encoding this CDR3. For the CDR3, the DNA is TGTGCCAGCAGTTTAGGGGGACAGCTGAACACTGAAGCTTTCTTT. Translated, it gives CASSLGGQLNTEAFF. The chain carries TRBV27 and TRBJ1-1; 7 bases align to TRBD1. The ends lost 2 bases at V and 0 bases at J; junction bases unmatched: 3. Germline CDR1 MNHEY, CDR2 SMNVEV (reference sequence). There are 15 residues in the CDR3.

Only one count was recorded for this clone. The gene calls are TRBV7-2 and TRBJ2-5, with D perhaps matching TRBD1 (5 bases). CDR3 length: 12 amino acids. Germline CDR1 and CDR2: SGHTA and FQGNSA. V was trimmed by 7 bases and J by 2 bases, leaving 8 bases between them. CDR3 in DNA: TGTGCCAGCACCAGACAGCAAGAGACCCAGTACTTC. This encodes CASTRQQETQYF.

The chain links TRBV10-2 to TRBJ2-4; D possibly corresponds to TRBD2 (7 bases). The ends were cut back, 1 base at V and 5 bases at J, with 15 bases in the middle. There are 16 residues in the CDR3. Looked up from germline, CDR1 is WSHSY and CDR2 is SAAADI. This CDR3 reads CASSEWGGQTENIQYF. CDR3 nucleotide sequence: TGCGCCAGCAGTGAGTGGGGGGGGCAAACCGAAAACATTCAGTACTTC.

In its sample, this clone was seen a few times. CDR3 in amino acids: CTSSPAGPEAFF. CDR3 nucleotide sequence: TGCACCAGCAGCCCGGCGGGGCCTGAAGCTTTCTTT. The V gene is TRBV1, the J gene TRBJ1-1. TRBV1 is labeled a pseudogene. This CDR3 contains 12 residues.

This clone was picked up a small number of times. The chain combines TRBV30 with TRBJ1-1; D is possibly TRBD1 (5 bases). CDR1 is GTSNPN, CDR2 SVGIG, per germline (reference sequence). V was trimmed by 4 bases and J by 10 bases, leaving 19 bases between them. The CDR3 loop spans 13 amino acids. The chain's CDR3 is CAWNYRGAVRAFF. The CDR3 region has the DNA TGTGCCTGGAATTATCGTGGGGCAGTACGAGCTTTCTTT.

Details on this clone: This specimen includes other DNA sequences encoding the same CDR3. The CDR3 DNA sequence: TGTGCCAGCAGTTTATTAGGAACAGGGGGCACTGAAGCTTTCTTT. This translates into CASSLLGTGGTEAFF. The rearrangement links TRBV28 to TRBJ1-1; TRBD1 matches 8 bases. The V gene's germline CDR1 is MDHEN and CDR2 SYDVKM. V lost 1 base and J lost 4; bases outside the gene matches: 5. This CDR3 contains 15 residues.

The chain combines TRBV10-3 with TRBJ2-7; TRBD2 matches 7 bases. With V trimmed by 0 bases and J by 7 bases, 9 bases remained unmatched. This CDR3 has 15 residues. CDR1 and CDR2 (germline): ENHRY, SYGVKD. CDR3: CAISESGGSALEQYF. The CDR3 coding sequence is TGTGCCATCAGTGAGTCGGGCGGGAGCGCCTTGGAGCAGTACTTC.

The rearrangement uses TRBV4-1 and TRBJ1-1; unclear D gene. Deletions cut 4 bases from V and 1 base from J, with 10 bases between. CDR3 length: 14 amino acids. In germline, CDR1 is MGHRA, CDR2 YSYEKL. The CDR3 spells CASSPTLPNTEAFF. The CDR3 DNA follows: TGCGCCAGCAGCCCAACATTACCGAACACTGAAGCTTTCTTT.

This clone has just a few counts. This chain joins TRBV25-1 and TRBJ2-5, with D possibly TRBD1 on 7 matching bases. Looked up from germline, CDR1 is MGHDK and CDR2 is SYGVNS. Trimming took 1 base from V and 3 from J, leaving 15 bases between them. This CDR3 contains 16 residues. Here the CDR3 DNA reads TGTGCCAGCAGTGAATTGGGCAGGGGGGAGGAAGAGACCCAGTACTTC. It codes for CASSELGRGEEETQYF.

The chain uses TRBV7-9 and TRBJ1-1; tentatively, D is TRBD1 (6 bases). The ends were cut back, 5 bases at V and 10 bases at J, with 14 bases in the middle. The length of the CDR3 is 12 residues. Germline V gene sequence: CDR1 SEHNR, CDR2 FQNEAQ (reference sequence). The CDR3 nucleotides read TGTGCCAGCAGCAACGTGGGGGCTGGAGCTTTCTTT. Protein: CASSNVGAGAFF.

The chain recombines TRBV6-1 with TRBJ1-5; no firm D call. Trimming removed 3 bases from V and 6 bases from J, with 6 bases in between. CDR1 MNHNS and CDR2 SASEGT come from the germline V gene. CDR3 length: 12 amino acids. The CDR3 bases are TGTGCCAGCAGTGATTGGAGTCAGCCCCAGCATTTT. Amino acids: CASSDWSQPQHF.

This chain connects TRBV28 to TRBJ2-5; no clear D gene. The CDR3 is 15 amino acids. V was pared by 1 base and J by 1 base, with 10 bases between. CDR1 is MDHEN and CDR2 is SYDVKM in the germline V gene. CDR3 coding DNA: TGTGCCAGCAGTTTATCTCCGGGTCTCCAAGAGACCCAGTACTTC. This gives the protein CASSLSPGLQETQYF. The full variable domain, completed using reference TRBV28 and TRBJ2-5, is DVKVTQSSRYLVKRTGEKVFLECVQDMDHENMFWYRQDPGLGLRLIYFSYDVKMKEKGDIPEGYSVSREKKERFSLILESASTNQTSMYLCASSLSPGLQETQYFGPGTRLLVL.

The gene calls are TRBV4-2 and TRBJ1-2; weak D call: TRBD1 (6 bases). CDR3 size: 15 residues. Trimming left V 0 bases short and J 5 bases short, with 13 bases between. CDR1 and CDR2 from the germline V gene are LGHNA and YNFKEQ. The CDR3 protein is CASSQDPGDRYGYTF. The CDR3 nucleotides read TGTGCCAGCAGCCAAGATCCAGGGGATCGATATGGCTACACCTTC.

This sequence joins TRBV9 and TRBJ2-5; TRBD2 agrees at 9 bases. The V and J ends lost 4 bases and 1 base, in that order; junction bases with no gene match: 11. The germline CDR1 and CDR2 sequences are SGDLS and YYNGEE. The CDR3 has 17 amino acids. CDR3 DNA: TGTGCCAGCAGCCCCCCACCGGGGCGGGGGGGCCAAGAGACCCAGTACTTC. It yields the protein CASSPPPGRGGQETQYF.

The chain uses TRBV6-1 and TRBJ2-7; 7 bases are a match to TRBD2. This CDR3 comprises 15 residues. Germline V gene sequence: CDR1 MNHNS, CDR2 SASEGT. Trimming at V came to 0 bases and at J to 1 base, leaving 3 bases not matched to a gene. CDR3 sequence: CASSEAGLPSYEQYF. The DNA of the CDR3 is TGTGCCAGCAGTGAAGCGGGACTACCTTCCTACGAGCAGTACTTC.

The rearrangement joins TRBV9 to TRBJ1-5; no clear D. CDR1 and CDR2 from the germline V gene are SGDLS and YYNGEE. The CDR3 has 14 amino acids. V gave up 0 bases and J gave up 6 bases, with 10 bases separating them. CDR3 bases: TGTGCCAGCAGCGTAGGGGTTTCGGGTCAGCCCCAGCATTTT. It yields the protein CASSVGVSGQPQHF. Combining the CDR3 with reference TRBV9 and TRBJ1-5 gives the whole variable domain DSGVTQTPKHLITATGQRVTLRCSPRSGDLSVYWYQQSLDQGLQFLIQYYNGEERAKGNILERFSAQQFPDLHSELNLSSLELGDSALYFCASSVGVSGQPQHFGDGTRLSIL.

This chain links TRBV5-6 with TRBJ1-5, with no clear D. The CDR3 has 14 amino acids. Trimming removed 2 bases from V and 3 bases from J, with 9 bases in between. Per germline, CDR1 SGHDT and CDR2 YYEEEE. CDR3 region: CASSFPGDNQPQHF. The CDR3 DNA follows: TGTGCCAGCAGCTTCCCGGGAGACAATCAGCCCCAGCATTTT.

This clone was seen a handful of times. V is TRBV24-1 and J is TRBJ1-5; the match to TRBD1 covers 7 bases. CDR1 and CDR2 from the germline V gene are KGHDR and SFDVKD. The CDR3 spans 17 residues. Losses at the gene ends were 3 bases for V and 0 bases for J; bases not matched to a gene: 7. CDR3 loop: CATSDAGTEYSNQPQHF. CDR3 in DNA: TGTGCCACCAGTGATGCCGGGACAGAGTATAGCAATCAGCCCCAGCATTTT.

This sequence joins TRBV28 and TRBJ2-2, with a possible D match to TRBD1 (5 bases). CDR3 length: 13 amino acids. Germline V gives CDR1 MDHEN, CDR2 SYDVKM. The V gene lost 3 bases and the J gene lost 6 bases, with 8 bases spanning the gap. In nucleotides, the CDR3 is TGTGCCAGCAGTTTGTCAGGGTCCGGGGAGCTGTTTTTT. It codes for CASSLSGSGELFF.

V gene TRBV6-2 or TRBV6-3 combines with J gene TRBJ2-1; TRBD2 aligns across 12 bases. Germline loops: CDR1 MNHEY, CDR2 SVGEGT. This CDR3 contains 16 residues. The J segment lost 7 bases and the V segment lost 5 bases, leaving 9 bases of the junction unmatched. For the CDR3, the DNA is TGTGCCAGCAGTCCCAGACTAGCGGGGGTACGAAATGAGCAGTTCTTC. Residues: CASSPRLAGVRNEQFF.

This clone has only a few counts. J is TRBJ2-7 and V is TRBV27, with 11 bases identical to TRBD2. V was pared by 7 bases and J by 6 bases, with 20 bases of the junction left unmatched. Germline CDR1 is MNHEY and CDR2 is SMNVEV (reference sequence). This CDR3 has 18 residues. The CDR3 nucleotides are TGTGCCAGCACCTCCCTCCGGGCTAGCGGGAGGAAGAGGGCCGAGCAGTACTTC. Protein sequence: CASTSLRASGRKRAEQYF.

The count of this clone is one. This rearrangement joins TRBV5-4 to TRBJ1-2; tentative D call: TRBD1 (5 bases). Germline assignment: CDR1 SGHNT and CDR2 YYREEE (reference sequence). Trimming cost V 0 bases and J 8 bases, with 17 bases left between them. The CDR3 runs 15 residues. CDR3 DNA: TGTGCCAGCAGCTTGGGAGGGAGGGGAAGGGGCGGCTACACCTTC. Its translation is CASSLGGRGRGGYTF.

V is TRBV27 and J is TRBJ2-7, with 11 bases matching TRBD2. The trim removed 3 bases at V and 3 bases at J, leaving 16 bases unmatched. The CDR3 contains 19 residues. Germline V CDR1 and CDR2: MNHEY, SMNVEV (reference sequence). CDR3 sequence: CASSFSGTTSGRTFYEQYF. The CDR3 DNA is TGTGCCAGCAGTTTCTCCGGGACAACTAGCGGGAGAACATTCTACGAGCAGTACTTC.

The chain joins TRBV3-1 (or the pseudogene TRBV3-2) to TRBJ2-7; TRBD1 matches at 8 bases. Looked up from germline, CDR1 is LGHDT and CDR2 is YNNKEL (reference sequence). V was clipped by 2 bases and J by 8 bases; unmatched bases: 5. This CDR3 has 13 amino acids. The CDR3 coding sequence is TGTGCCAGCAGCCAAACCCGACAGGGGCAGCAGTACTTC. This gives the protein CASSQTRQGQQYF.

The genes are TRBV4-1 and TRBJ1-5, with TRBD1 matching over 7 bases. CDR1 is MGHRA, CDR2 YSYEKL, per germline. The length of the CDR3 is 14 residues. Trimming took 1 base from V and 4 from J; bases not matched to a gene: 1. The CDR3 loop reads CASSQVQGNQPQHF. CDR3 nucleotides: TGCGCCAGCAGCCAAGTACAGGGGAATCAGCCCCAGCATTTT.

The chain recombines TRBV7-9 with TRBJ1-5; possible D gene TRBD1, 5 bases. Germline V CDR1 and CDR2: SEHNR, FQNEAQ (reference sequence). The CDR3 runs 15 residues. Between the trimmed V and J ends, which lost 4 bases and 5 bases, there was a span of 15 bases. CDR3: CASSSPGFGDQPQHF. CDR3 coding DNA: TGTGCCAGCAGCTCTCCAGGGTTTGGGGATCAGCCCCAGCATTTT.